This record looks at one TCR beta chain sequence and its context. It lacks a known antigen. No base quality information exists; no much larger clone differs at one position. TCRbeta CDR3 regions were amplified from genomic DNA using the immunoSEQ Assay, a bias-controlled multiplex PCR. On the authors' methods: Nucleated cell counts per sample were estimated from amplification of reference gene primers within the assay. To quantify the absolute abundance of each unique TCRbeta CDR3 rearrangement, sequence reads were collapsed and filtered. For each sample, productive Simpson clonality was calculated by taking the square root of Simpson's diversity index across productive rearrangements. TCRdb holds this immuneACCESS table with in-frame rearrangements only. Some clones are missing; in checked studies, unresolved V genes explain under half, and the rest has no known cause. That table supplies the V and J calls and clone size; D and trimming were determined from the DNA. This sample lists a few hundred thousand clones; 89% were detected once. The ten biggest clones cover roughly 1.2% of the sample.

The entry originates in a study of blood T cell repertoires in COVID-19 (dated by TCRdb to 2019 to 2021). Some background on the complete study: Samples covering the acute and convalescent phases of COVID-19 were provided by collaborators in the United States, Italy and Spain. The dataset comprised deeply sampled blood TCRbeta repertoires from subjects exposed to, actively infected with, or recovered from COVID-19. The prospective study material was composed of cDNA or gDNA derived from T cells, B-cell-depleted T cells, or PBMCs. The samples were drawn from two sources: the first 160 participants of the ongoing ImmuneRACE study, and 1,000 to 1,500 subjects contributed by 6 global collaborators. A freely available public database, intended as a resource for researchers studying the immune response to SARS-CoV-2, is where the repertoires were released. HLA class I and class II types, where available, came from metadata supplied by the sample provider rather than from assay-based typing. Nearly every sample came with metadata listing a de-identified subject ID, COVID-19 status, age in years and sex. What the study reported, not specific to this receptor: Clinical and demographic metadata were provided uncurated, with the amount varying by source and participant.

Each collaborating institution followed its own protocols to collect whole blood in K2EDTA tubes. For TCRbeta analysis, collaborator samples were shipped as frozen whole blood, as isolated PBMCs, or as DNA extracted from either sample type. The germline V gene sets CDR1 to SGHAT and CDR2 to FQNNGV. V trim: 1 base; J trim: 3 bases; unmatched bases: 2. From the cysteine up to the phenylalanine, the CDR3 has a length of 15 residues. The sequence is cut down to CDR3 DNA, 45 bases in frame from base 1. The sequence derives from a man aged 35-49 years with acute or convalescent COVID-19. The sample was peripheral blood. The V and J genes are TRBV11-2 and TRBJ2-7, with 11 bases in between that match TRBD1. The CDR3 reads as follows: CASSLVGQGDYEQYF. The DNA is TGTGCCAGCAGCTTAGTGGGACAGGGGGACTACGAGCAGTACTTC.